The rows below give T cell receptor beta chains drawn from one sample of a study of CD8 T cells in Susac syndrome. TCRdb itself ran the immunoSEQ multiplex PCR reads through MiXCR, one entry per CDR3 protein. The repertoire includes about 150,000 distinct CDR3 sequences, about 95% of them detected once, and about 0.17% sits in the top ten. The sequenced sample consisted of CD4+ T cells from PBMCs. The receptors derive from a human donor with Susac syndrome. The CDR3 runs from the conserved cysteine through the conserved F or W. A D gene is named only where the DNA matches it firmly. The size entry is marked missing in some rows and otherwise reads once, few, many or a size class.

>TRBV30|NA|NA|TRBJ1-6
CAWSSTGRDSPLHF
TGTGCCTGGAGTTCCACAGGACGAGATTCACCCCTCCACTTT
>TRBV11-2|NA|NA|TRBJ1-4
CASRSTGLEKLFF
TGTGCCAGCAGATCTACAGGGTTAGAAAAACTGTTTTTT
>TRBV7-8|NA|NA|TRBJ2-7
CASGGYEQYF
TGTGCCAGCGGCGGCTACGAGCAGTACTTC
>TRBV29-1|once|TRBD1|TRBJ2-1
CSVGQGANEQFF
TGCAGCGTTGGGCAGGGGGCGAATGAGCAGTTCTTC
>TRBV28|NA|NA|TRBJ1-6
CASSPSGTINSPLHF
TGTGCCAGCAGCCCATCGGGGACCATAAATTCACCCCTCCACTTT
>TRBV29-1|NA|NA|TRBJ1-5
CSVEGGINQPQHF
TGCAGCGTTGAGGGGGGGATCAATCAGCCCCAGCATTTT
>TRBV29-1|once|TRBD1|TRBJ1-3
CSATGQSSGNTIYF
TGCAGCGCGACGGGACAGAGCTCTGGAAACACCATATATTTT
>TRBV20-1|NA|TRBD1|TRBJ1-5
CSARSTGAINQPQHF
TGCAGTGCCCGTTCTACAGGGGCCATAAATCAGCCCCAGCATTTT
>TRBV6-2/TRBV6-3|NA|NA|TRBJ1-1
CASREPPDGYTEAFF
TGTGCCAGCAGAGAACCCCCGGACGGATACACTGAAGCTTTCTTT
>TRBV2|NA|NA|TRBJ2-6
CASRLGSGANVLTF
TGTGCCAGCAGGTTGGGCTCTGGGGCCAACGTCCTGACTTTC
>TRBV11-1|NA|TRBD1|TRBJ2-7
CASSRTGAYEQYF
TGTGCCAGCAGCCGGACAGGGGCCTACGAGCAGTACTTC
>TRBV14|NA|NA|TRBJ1-6
CASSQASGPFHF
TGTGCCAGCAGCCAAGCCTCGGGACCCTTCCACTTT
>TRBV7-9|NA|NA|TRBJ1-2
CASSSASVYGYTF
TGTGCCAGCAGCTCGGCCAGCGTCTATGGCTACACCTTC
>TRBV4-1|once|NA|TRBJ1-1
CASSYLRDTEAFF
TGCGCCAGCAGCTACCTCCGTGACACTGAAGCTTTCTTT
>TRBV23-1|NA|TRBD1|TRBJ1-4
CASSQWDSRTGELFF
TGCGCCAGCAGTCAATGGGACAGCCGGACTGGAGAACTGTTTTTT
>TRBV29-1|once|TRBD2|TRBJ2-3
CSVAKLAGEGDTQYF
TGCAGCGTAGCAAAGCTAGCGGGGGAAGGAGATACGCAGTATTTT
>TRBV2|NA|NA|TRBJ1-5
CASSAGGPNQPQHF
TGTGCCAGCAGTGCAGGAGGGCCCAATCAGCCCCAGCATTTT
>TRBV5-1|NA|TRBD1|TRBJ1-1
CASSLGTGGFHAFF
TGCGCCAGCAGCTTGGGGACAGGGGGCTTTCATGCTTTCTTT
>TRBV6-5|NA|TRBD1|TRBJ2-7
CASSQQGSSYEQYF
TGTGCCAGCAGCCAACAGGGGAGCTCCTACGAGCAGTACTTC
>TRBV2|few|NA|TRBJ2-5
CASNYQETQYF
TGTGCCAGCAATTACCAAGAGACCCAGTACTTC
>TRBV29-1|NA|NA|TRBJ1-2
CSVERRGWNYGYTF
TGCAGCGTTGAAAGGCGGGGATGGAACTATGGCTACACCTTC
>TRBV2|NA|NA|TRBJ2-7
CASTFPGTSDEQYF
TGTGCCAGCACCTTTCCCGGGACCTCCGACGAGCAGTACTTC
>TRBV29-1|NA|NA|TRBJ1-3
CSAGYSGNTIYF
TGCAGCGCCGGATACTCTGGAAACACCATATATTTT
>TRBV9|NA|NA|TRBJ2-7
CASSVTGEANEQYF
TGTGCCAGCAGCGTCACAGGGGAGGCTAACGAGCAGTACTTC
>TRBV5-1|NA|NA|TRBJ2-2
CASSYFENTGELFF
TGCGCCAGCAGCTACTTTGAGAACACCGGGGAGCTGTTTTTT
>TRBV5-1|few|NA|TRBJ2-5
CASSLDQETQYF
TGTGCCAGTAGCCTAGACCAAGAGACCCAGTACTTC
>TRBV20-1|NA|NA|TRBJ1-5
CSASARVSNQPQHF
TGCAGTGCTAGCGCCAGAGTTAGCAATCAGCCCCAGCATTTT
>TRBV20-1|once|NA|TRBJ1-5
CSARGSATNQPQHF
TGCAGTGCTAGGGGTTCCGCCACTAATCAGCCCCAGCATTTT
>TRBV20-1|NA|NA|TRBJ2-3
CSARDTNTDTQYF
TGCAGTGCCAGGGACACCAACACAGATACGCAGTATTTT
>TRBV20-1|NA|NA|TRBJ2-1
CSARDVTGHSYNEQFF
TGCAGTGCTAGAGATGTGACAGGCCACTCCTACAATGAGCAGTTCTTC
>TRBV7-9|NA|NA|TRBJ2-7
CASSLGITYEQYF
TGTGCCAGCAGCTTAGGGATTACCTACGAGCAGTACTTC
>TRBV24-1|NA|NA|TRBJ2-2
CATSSGGRYTGELFF
TGTGCCACCAGTAGTGGGGGGCGATACACCGGGGAGCTGTTTTTT
>TRBV29-1|once|NA|TRBJ2-3
CSVEGDGTSTDTQYF
TGCAGCGTTGAAGGAGACGGAACCAGCACAGATACGCAGTATTTT
>TRBV5-1|NA|TRBD1|TRBJ2-2
CASSGTGSGTGELFF
TGCGCCAGCAGCGGGACAGGATCGGGCACCGGGGAGCTGTTTTTT
>TRBV5-4|NA|NA|TRBJ2-7
CASSRLTGEQYF
TGTGCCAGCAGCCGGCTGACCGGTGAGCAGTACTTC
>TRBV29-1|NA|NA|TRBJ2-1
CSVTRPPGVNEQFF
TGCAGCGTTACCCGGCCCCCAGGGGTGAATGAGCAGTTCTTC
>TRBV3-1|NA|NA|TRBJ2-4
CASSPVRGANIQYF
TGTGCCAGCAGCCCCGTTCGGGGGGCGAACATTCAGTACTTC
>TRBV29-1|NA|NA|TRBJ2-2
CSVSGLSANTGELFF
TGCAGCGTTTCAGGACTGTCAGCGAACACCGGGGAGCTGTTTTTT
>TRBV20-1|NA|TRBD2|TRBJ2-7
CSARLAGGPSYEQYF
TGCAGTGCTAGACTAGCGGGGGGTCCCTCCTACGAGCAGTACTTC
>TRBV5-4|NA|TRBD2|TRBJ2-1
CASSPRTSGGQDEQFF
TGTGCCAGCAGCCCCAGGACTAGCGGGGGCCAGGATGAGCAGTTCTTC
>TRBV20-1|NA|NA|TRBJ1-2
CSASVRGGYTF
TGCAGTGCTAGCGTCCGCGGTGGCTACACCTTC
>TRBV12-3/TRBV12-4|NA|NA|TRBJ1-2
CASSRTFTNYGYTF
TGTGCCAGCAGCCGGACATTCACTAACTATGGCTACACCTTC
>TRBV15|NA|TRBD1|TRBJ2-7
CATSRGDRSIGQYF
TGTGCCACCAGCAGAGGGGACAGGTCGATTGGGCAGTACTTC
>TRBV9|NA|NA|TRBJ2-1
CASSDRGRDSYNEQFF
TGTGCCAGCAGCGACCGGGGGCGGGACTCCTACAATGAGCAGTTCTTC